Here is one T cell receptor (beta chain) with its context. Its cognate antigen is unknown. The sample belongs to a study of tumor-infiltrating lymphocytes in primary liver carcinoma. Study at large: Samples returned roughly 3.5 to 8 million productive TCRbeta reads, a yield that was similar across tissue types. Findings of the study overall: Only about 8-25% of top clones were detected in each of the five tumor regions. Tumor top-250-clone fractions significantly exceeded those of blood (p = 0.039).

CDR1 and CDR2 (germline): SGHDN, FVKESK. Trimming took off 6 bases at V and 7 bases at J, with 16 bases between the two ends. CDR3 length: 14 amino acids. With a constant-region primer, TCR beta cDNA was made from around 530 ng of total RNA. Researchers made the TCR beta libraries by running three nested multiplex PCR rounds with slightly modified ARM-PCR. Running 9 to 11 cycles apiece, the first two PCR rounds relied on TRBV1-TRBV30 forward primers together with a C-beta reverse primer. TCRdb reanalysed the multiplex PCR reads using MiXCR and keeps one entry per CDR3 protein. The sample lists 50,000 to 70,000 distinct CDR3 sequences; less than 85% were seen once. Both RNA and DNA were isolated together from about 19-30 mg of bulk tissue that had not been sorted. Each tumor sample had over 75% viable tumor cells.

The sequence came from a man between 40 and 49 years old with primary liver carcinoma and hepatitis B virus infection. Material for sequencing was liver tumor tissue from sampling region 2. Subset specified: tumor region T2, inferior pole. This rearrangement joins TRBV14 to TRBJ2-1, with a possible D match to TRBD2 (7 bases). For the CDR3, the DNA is TGTGCCAGCAGACAGGGACTAACGCGAAATGAGCAGTTCTTC. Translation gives CASRQGLTRNEQFF.